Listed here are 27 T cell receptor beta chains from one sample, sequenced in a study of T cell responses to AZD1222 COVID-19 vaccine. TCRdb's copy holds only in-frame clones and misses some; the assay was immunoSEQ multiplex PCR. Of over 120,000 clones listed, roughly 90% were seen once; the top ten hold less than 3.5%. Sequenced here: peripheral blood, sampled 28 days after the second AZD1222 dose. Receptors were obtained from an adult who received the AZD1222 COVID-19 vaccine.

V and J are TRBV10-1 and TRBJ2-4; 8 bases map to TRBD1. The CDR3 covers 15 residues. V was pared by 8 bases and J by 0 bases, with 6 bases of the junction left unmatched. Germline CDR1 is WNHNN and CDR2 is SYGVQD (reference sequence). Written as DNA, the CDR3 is TGCGCCAGCTGTACAGGGGGGTTAGCCAAAAACATTCAGTACTTC. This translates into CASCTGGLAKNIQYF.

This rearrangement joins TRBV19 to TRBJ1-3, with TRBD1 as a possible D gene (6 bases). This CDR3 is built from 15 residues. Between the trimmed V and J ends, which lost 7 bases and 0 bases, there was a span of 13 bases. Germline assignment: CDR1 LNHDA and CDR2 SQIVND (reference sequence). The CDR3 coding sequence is TGTGCCAGTACCTTCGGGGGGCTCTCTGGAAACACCATATATTTT. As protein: CASTFGGLSGNTIYF.

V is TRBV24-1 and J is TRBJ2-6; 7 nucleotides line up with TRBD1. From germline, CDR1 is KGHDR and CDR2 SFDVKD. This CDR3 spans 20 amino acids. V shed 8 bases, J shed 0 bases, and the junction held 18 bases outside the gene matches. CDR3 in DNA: TGTGCCACCACTCCCGGACCTAAACAGGGGACCCTCTCTGGGGCCAACGTCCTGACTTTC. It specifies CATTPGPKQGTLSGANVLTF.

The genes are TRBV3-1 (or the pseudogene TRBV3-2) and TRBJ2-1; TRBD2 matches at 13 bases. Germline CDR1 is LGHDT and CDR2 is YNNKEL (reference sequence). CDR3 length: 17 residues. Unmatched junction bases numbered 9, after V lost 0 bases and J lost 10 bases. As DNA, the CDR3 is TGTGCCAGCAGCCAAGATCCCGGACTAGCGGGAGCTAAGGAGCAGTTCTTC. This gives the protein CASSQDPGLAGAKEQFF.

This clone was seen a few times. The CDR3 sequence: CASSPRTWTGPRGQETQYF. The CDR3 bases are TGTGCCAGCAGCCCGAGGACTTGGACAGGGCCCCGGGGCCAAGAGACCCAGTACTTC. The chain is built from TRBV5-5 and TRBJ2-5; 8 bases match TRBD1. Germline V gene lookup returns CDR1 SGHKS and CDR2 YYEKEE (reference sequence). V lost 4 bases to trimming and J lost 1 base; unmatched junction nucleotides: 18. CDR3 length equals 19 residues.

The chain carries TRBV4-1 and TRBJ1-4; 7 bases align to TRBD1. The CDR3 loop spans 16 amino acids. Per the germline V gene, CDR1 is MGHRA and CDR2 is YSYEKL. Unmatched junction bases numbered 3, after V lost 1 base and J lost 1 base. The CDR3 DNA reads TGCGCCAGCAGCCAAGGGACAGGCCTAACTAATGAAAAACTGTTTTTT. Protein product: CASSQGTGLTNEKLFF.

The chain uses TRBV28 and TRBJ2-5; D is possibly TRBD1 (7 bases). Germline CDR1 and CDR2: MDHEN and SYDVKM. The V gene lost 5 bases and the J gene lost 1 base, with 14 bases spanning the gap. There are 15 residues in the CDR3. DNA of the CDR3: TGTGCCAGCAGTCCGGGCGGGACAGTCCAAGAGACCCAGTACTTC. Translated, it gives CASSPGGTVQETQYF. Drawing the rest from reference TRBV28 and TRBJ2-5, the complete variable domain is DVKVTQSSRYLVKRTGEKVFLECVQDMDHENMFWYRQDPGLGLRLIYFSYDVKMKEKGDIPEGYSVSREKKERFSLILESASTNQTSMYLCASSPGGTVQETQYFGPGTRLLVL.

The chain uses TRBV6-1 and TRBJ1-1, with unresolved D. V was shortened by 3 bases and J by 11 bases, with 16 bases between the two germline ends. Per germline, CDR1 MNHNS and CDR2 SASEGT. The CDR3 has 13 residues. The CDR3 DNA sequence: TGTGCCAGCAGTGACCGGACCGACCCCGGGGCTTTCTTT. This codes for CASSDRTDPGAFF.

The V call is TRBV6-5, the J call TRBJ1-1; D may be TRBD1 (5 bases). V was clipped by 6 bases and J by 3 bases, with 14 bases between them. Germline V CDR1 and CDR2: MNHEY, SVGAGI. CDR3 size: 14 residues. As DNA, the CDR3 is TGTGCCAGCAGCTCCGGGACGGTATACACTGAAGCTTTCTTT. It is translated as CASSSGTVYTEAFF.

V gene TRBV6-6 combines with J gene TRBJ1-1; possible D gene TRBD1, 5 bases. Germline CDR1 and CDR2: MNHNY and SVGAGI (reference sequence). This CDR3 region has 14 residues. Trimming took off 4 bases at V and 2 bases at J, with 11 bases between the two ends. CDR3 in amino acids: CASSLGGVNTEAFF. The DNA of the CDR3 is TGTGCCAGCAGTTTAGGAGGGGTAAACACTGAAGCTTTCTTT.

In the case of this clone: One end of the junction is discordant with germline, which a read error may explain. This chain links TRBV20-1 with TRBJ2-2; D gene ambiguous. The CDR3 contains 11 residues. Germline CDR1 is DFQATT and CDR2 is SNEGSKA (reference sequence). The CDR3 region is CSARDTGELFF. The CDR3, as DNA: TGCAGTGCTCGAGACACCGGGGAGCTGTTTTTT.

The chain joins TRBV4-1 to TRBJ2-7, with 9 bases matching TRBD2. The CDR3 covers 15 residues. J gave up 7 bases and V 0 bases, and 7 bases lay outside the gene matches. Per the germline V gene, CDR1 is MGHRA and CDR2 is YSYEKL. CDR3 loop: CASSQEWRTSVEQYF. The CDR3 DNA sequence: TGCGCCAGCAGCCAAGAGTGGAGGACTAGCGTTGAGCAGTACTTC.

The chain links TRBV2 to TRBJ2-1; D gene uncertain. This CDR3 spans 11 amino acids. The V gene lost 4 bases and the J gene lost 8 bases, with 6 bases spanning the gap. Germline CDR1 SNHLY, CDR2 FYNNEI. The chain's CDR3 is CASSASYEQFF. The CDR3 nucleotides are TGTGCCAGCAGTGCGTCCTATGAGCAGTTCTTC.

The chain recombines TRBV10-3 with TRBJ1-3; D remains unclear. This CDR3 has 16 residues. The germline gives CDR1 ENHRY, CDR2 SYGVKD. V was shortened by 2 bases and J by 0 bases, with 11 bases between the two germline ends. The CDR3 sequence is CAISEMPGGSGNTIYF. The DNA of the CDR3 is TGTGCCATCAGTGAGATGCCAGGAGGCTCTGGAAACACCATATATTTT.

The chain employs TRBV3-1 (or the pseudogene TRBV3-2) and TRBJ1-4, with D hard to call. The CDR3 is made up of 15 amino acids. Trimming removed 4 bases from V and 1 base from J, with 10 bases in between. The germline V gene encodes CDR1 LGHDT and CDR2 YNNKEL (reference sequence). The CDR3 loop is CASSPARGTNEKLFF. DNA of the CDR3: TGTGCCAGCAGCCCTGCTCGGGGAACTAATGAAAAACTGTTTTTT.

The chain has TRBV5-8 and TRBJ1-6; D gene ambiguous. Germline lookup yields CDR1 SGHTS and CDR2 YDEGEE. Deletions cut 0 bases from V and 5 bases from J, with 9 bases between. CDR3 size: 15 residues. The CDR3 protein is CASSLADRDNSPLHF. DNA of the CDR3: TGTGCCAGCAGCTTGGCAGACCGTGATAATTCACCCCTCCACTTT.

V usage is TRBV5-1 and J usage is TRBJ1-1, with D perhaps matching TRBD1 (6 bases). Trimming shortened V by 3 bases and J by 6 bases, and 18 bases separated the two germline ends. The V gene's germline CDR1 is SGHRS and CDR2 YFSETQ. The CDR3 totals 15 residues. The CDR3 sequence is CASSSLRVGGPEAFF. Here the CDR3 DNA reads TGCGCCAGCAGCTCACTTAGGGTTGGGGGGCCTGAAGCTTTCTTT.

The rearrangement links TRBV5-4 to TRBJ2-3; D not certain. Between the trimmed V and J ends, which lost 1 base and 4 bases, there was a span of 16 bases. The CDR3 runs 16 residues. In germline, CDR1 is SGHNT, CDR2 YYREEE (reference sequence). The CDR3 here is CASSLNPAVGADTQYF. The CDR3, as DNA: TGTGCCAGCAGCTTGAACCCGGCTGTCGGCGCAGATACGCAGTATTTT.

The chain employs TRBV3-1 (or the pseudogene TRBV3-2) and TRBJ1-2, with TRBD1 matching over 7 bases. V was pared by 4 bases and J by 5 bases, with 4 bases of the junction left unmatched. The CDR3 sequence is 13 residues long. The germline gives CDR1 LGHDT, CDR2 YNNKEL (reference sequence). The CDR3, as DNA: TGTGCCAGCAGCCTTGGACAGGAGTATGGCTACACCTTC. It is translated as CASSLGQEYGYTF.

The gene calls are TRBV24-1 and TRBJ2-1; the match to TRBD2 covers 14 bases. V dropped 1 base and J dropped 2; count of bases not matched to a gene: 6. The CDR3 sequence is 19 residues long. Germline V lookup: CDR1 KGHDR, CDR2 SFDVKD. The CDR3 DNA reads TGTGCCACCAGTGATTTCGGACTAGCGGGAGGATCCACCTACAATGAGCAGTTCTTC. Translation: CATSDFGLAGGSTYNEQFF.

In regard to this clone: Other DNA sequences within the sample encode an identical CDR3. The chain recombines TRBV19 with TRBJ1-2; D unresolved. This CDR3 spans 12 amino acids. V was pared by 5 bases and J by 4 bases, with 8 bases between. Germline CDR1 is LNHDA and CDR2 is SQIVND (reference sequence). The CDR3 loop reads CASSVRGYGYTF. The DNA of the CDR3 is TGTGCCAGTAGTGTGCGGGGCTATGGCTACACCTTC.

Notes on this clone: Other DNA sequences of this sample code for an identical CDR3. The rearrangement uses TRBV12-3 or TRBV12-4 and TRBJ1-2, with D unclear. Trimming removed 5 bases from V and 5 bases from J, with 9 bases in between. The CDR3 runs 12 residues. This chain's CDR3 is CASSPSGYGYTF. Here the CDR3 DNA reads TGTGCCAGCAGTCCATCGGGATATGGCTACACCTTC.

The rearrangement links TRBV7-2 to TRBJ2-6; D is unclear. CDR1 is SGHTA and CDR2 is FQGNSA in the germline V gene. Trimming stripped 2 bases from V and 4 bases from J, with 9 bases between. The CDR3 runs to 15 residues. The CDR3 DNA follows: TGTGCCAGCAGCTTATCCCGATCCGGGGCCAACGTCCTGACTTTC. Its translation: CASSLSRSGANVLTF.

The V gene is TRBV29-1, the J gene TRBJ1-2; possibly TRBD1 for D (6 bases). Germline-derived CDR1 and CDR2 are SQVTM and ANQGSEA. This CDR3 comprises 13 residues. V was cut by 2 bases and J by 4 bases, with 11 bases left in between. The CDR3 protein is CSVEWGAGYGYTF. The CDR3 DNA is TGCAGCGTTGAATGGGGGGCAGGCTATGGCTACACCTTC.

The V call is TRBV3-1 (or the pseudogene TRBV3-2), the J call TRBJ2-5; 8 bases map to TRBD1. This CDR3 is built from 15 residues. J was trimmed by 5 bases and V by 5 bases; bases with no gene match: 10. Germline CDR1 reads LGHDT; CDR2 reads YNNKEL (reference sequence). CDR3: CASSTRQGWGETQYF. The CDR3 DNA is TGTGCCAGCAGCACCCGACAGGGGTGGGGGGAGACCCAGTACTTC.

The CDR3: CASSLYGPNYEQYF. The CDR3 region has the DNA TGTGCCAGCAGTTTATATGGTCCCAACTACGAGCAGTACTTC. The chain links TRBV27 to TRBJ2-7; D is unresolved. CDR1 and CDR2 from the germline V gene are MNHEY and SMNVEV (reference sequence). The V end lost 1 base, the J end lost 3 bases, and 10 bases lay between the germline ends. This CDR3 region has 14 residues.

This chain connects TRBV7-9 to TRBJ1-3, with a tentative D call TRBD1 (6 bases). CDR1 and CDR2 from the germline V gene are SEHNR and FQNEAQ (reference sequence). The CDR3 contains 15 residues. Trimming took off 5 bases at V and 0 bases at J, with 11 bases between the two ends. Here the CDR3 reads CASSAGQPSGNTIYF. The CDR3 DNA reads TGTGCCAGCAGCGCCGGACAGCCCTCTGGAAACACCATATATTTT.